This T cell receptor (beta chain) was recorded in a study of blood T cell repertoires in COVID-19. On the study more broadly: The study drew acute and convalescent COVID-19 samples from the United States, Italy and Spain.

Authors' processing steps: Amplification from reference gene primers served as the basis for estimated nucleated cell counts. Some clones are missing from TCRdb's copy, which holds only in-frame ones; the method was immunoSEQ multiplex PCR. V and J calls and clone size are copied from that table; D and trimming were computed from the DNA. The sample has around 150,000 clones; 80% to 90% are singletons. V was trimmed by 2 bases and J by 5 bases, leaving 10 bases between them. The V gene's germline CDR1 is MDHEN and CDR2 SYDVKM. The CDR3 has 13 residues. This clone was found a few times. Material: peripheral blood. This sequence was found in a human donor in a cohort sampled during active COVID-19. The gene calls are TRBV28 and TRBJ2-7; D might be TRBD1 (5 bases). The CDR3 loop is CASSLQGTHEQYF. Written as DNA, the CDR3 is TGTGCCAGCAGTTTACAGGGTACCCACGAGCAGTACTTC.